This T cell receptor beta chain was sequenced during a study of human T cells and chemical hapten exposure. About the research overall: The variation in per-sample TCR yields arose mainly from small differences in pooled library volumes.

In its sample, this clonotype was seen many times. What it binds is unknown. The study, taken as a whole, reports: More PT1 expanded TCRs went with higher patch test scores. There were significantly more large CDR3 similarity clusters among expanded TCRs than among controls.

In the authors' methods: The number of TCRs in each sample had a median of approximately 99,000 and spanned about 20,000 to 690,600. MiXCR, applied by TCRdb to the RACE reads, yields one record per CDR3 protein. None of the V and J calls come from the authors' own analysis; TCRdb made them. The sample has about 190,000 distinct CDR3 sequences; 24% are singletons. The CDR3 covers 13 residues. Germline V gene data show CDR1 as SGHTA and CDR2 as FQGNSA. Trimming cost V 5 bases and J 4 bases, with 10 bases left between them. Time point of the sample: patch test 3, about 24 weeks after DPC sensitization. Documented treatment: therapeutic diphenylcyclopropenone sensitization with weekly scalp DPC.

This clonotype was obtained from a woman aged 40 to 55 with alopecia areata. Some clones in this sample may be carry-over from other donors' samples. The chain joins TRBV7-2 to TRBJ2-3; no clear D. The specimen was whole blood, collected in connection with sensitization to the hapten diphenylcyclopropenone (DPC). In nucleotides, the CDR3 is TGTGCCAGCAGCCCGGCGGTCTCAGATACGCAGTATTTT. This gives the protein CASSPAVSDTQYF.